This record covers a single T cell receptor beta chain. The antigen this receptor binds is unknown. The sample comes from a study of monozygotic twins with inflammatory bowel disease (dated by TCRdb to the late 2010s). Turning to the overall study: The complete study included approximately 30 monozygotic twin pairs: 19 IBD-discordant Danish pairs and nine German pairs, of which four were IBD-concordant and five were IBD-discordant. The search for disease-associated traits relied mainly on comparing IBD patients with their genetically identical healthy co-twins within discordant pairs. Each individual had, on average, about 151 000 unique TCRalpha sequences and 181 000 unique TCRbeta sequences available for analysis.

Receptor libraries were prepared by 5' RACE. Each TCR library was prepared from 3,500 to 4,500 ng of total RNA. cDNA was synthesized with SMARTScribe reverse transcriptase in eight separate reactions per sample. During cDNA synthesis, template switching introduced unique molecular identifiers that contained a 6-nucleotide sample barcode. Two nested PCRs of approximately 16 and 10 cycles amplified the TCRalpha and TCRbeta cDNA, and bead purification followed each PCR. Before amplification, the cDNA was both treated with uracil DNA-glycosylase and purified with the QIAquick PCR purification kit. The second PCR added Illumina TruSeq-compatible adapters along with sample-specific barcodes. Library quality and concentration were assessed using TapeStation and Qubit, and approximately 5 ng of each library was pooled. Sequencing of the pooled libraries was done on an Illumina HiSeq2500 single-index Rapid Run using custom sequencing primers and 2 x 100 bp reads. In the original analysis: UMI-based consensus assembly with MiGEC version 1.2.6 was used to correct PCR and sequencing errors. MiXCR version 2.1.1 was used to carry out V(D)J alignment, clonotype assembly and CDR3 extraction. To normalise gene usage, clonotype sharing and MAIT/NKT TCR abundance, the analysis used the top 1000, 10 000 and 20 000 clonotypes per sample. After downsampling to 27 000 UMIs, diversity was calculated as the inverse Simpson index using the vegan R package. Paired Mann-Whitney U tests were applied to discordant twin pairs, and Benjamini-Hochberg correction was used for multiple testing. TCRdb reprocessed the reads, and each CDR3 protein sequence is entered once, without DNA. The V and J calls reflect TCRdb's pipeline rather than the authors' work. The sample's own table lists some 170,000 distinct CDR3 sequences. In total, the top ten clones hold less than 8% of the sample.

From each donor, a roughly 2.5 ml peripheral blood sample was drawn into PAXgene tubes and stored at -80 degrees C. Without any T cell sorting, total RNA was extracted from whole blood using the PAXgene blood miRNA kit on an automated QIAcube. Peripheral blood from monozygotic twin pairs who were concordant or discordant for inflammatory bowel disease underwent deep TCRalpha and TCRbeta repertoire profiling using unique molecular barcoding. Smoking habits were recorded for all twin pairs, and individuals were classified as current, former or never smokers. The germline V gene (reference sequence) supplies CDR1 SGHKS and CDR2 YYEKEE. Measured from the cysteine to the phenylalanine, the CDR3 is 13 residues long. Only the protein is available. Overall results and qualifications from the work: Distinction between different T cell subtypes could not be achieved in the analysis. Differing immunosuppressive treatments among patients may have added background noise and inter-individual variability to the repertoires. Repertoire similarity did not differ between concordant and discordant twins, possibly due to limited statistical power. TCRbeta repertoire diversity, by inverse Simpson index, was decreased in IBD patients compared with their healthy co-twins. Compared with healthy twins, IBD patients had fewer clonotypes in common with other individuals, a difference most pronounced in patients showing signs of disease activity. The results gave no support for a single strong signal or clonotype linked to IBD.

Input material: blood. Recombination joined TRBV5-5 with TRBJ2-7; there is no DNA to check the TCRdb D call of TRBD1. The receptor comes from a human donor with ulcerative colitis or Crohn's disease, or a healthy co-twin of an affected twin (not recorded which). The CDR3 reads as follows: CASSIDRVVGQYF.